These 4 T cell receptor beta chains were sequenced from one sample in a study of tumor-infiltrating lymphocytes in primary liver carcinoma. The source material, 20-30 mg of unsorted bulk tissue, was used to co-extract RNA and DNA. Total RNA (around 500 ng) served as template for TCR beta cDNA synthesis primed by a constant-region primer. It was through three nested multiplex PCR rounds of slightly modified ARM-PCR that TCR beta libraries arose. PCR rounds one and two used TRBV1-TRBV30 forward primers with a C-beta reverse primer for 10 cycles each. MiXCR was run by TCRdb on the multiplex PCR reads, yielding one entry per CDR3 protein. The sample holds roughly 100,000 distinct CDR3 sequences, approximately 68% seen once. Source material: liver tumor tissue from sampling region 5. Subset indicated: tumor region T5, tumor centre. The receptors stem from an older woman with primary liver carcinoma and hepatitis B virus infection.

The sample holds many counts of this clonotype. The chain links TRBV12-3 or TRBV12-4 to TRBJ1-3; possible D gene TRBD1, 5 bases. The CDR3 loop spans 14 amino acids. Deletions cut 6 bases from V and 4 bases from J, with 13 bases between. This CDR3 is CASRGGGGGNTIYF. CDR3 DNA: TGTGCCAGCAGGGGGGGGGGAGGCGGAAACACCATATATTTT.

This clonotype was detected ten times or more. The rearrangement joins TRBV12-3 or TRBV12-4 to TRBJ2-6, with 9 bases matching TRBD1. This CDR3 region has 19 residues. V was pared by 6 bases and J by 1 base, with 13 bases of the junction left unmatched. The CDR3 coding sequence is TGTGCCAGCAGCCCAACCTCCGGGACAGGGAGGTCTGGGGCCAACGTCCTGACTTTC. Its protein product is CASSPTSGTGRSGANVLTF.

Notes on this clonotype: A read error may be the cause here, since a much bigger clone is one base away. Here the CDR3 DNA reads TGTGCCAGCAGTTACCGAGACAGTGAGCAGTTCTTC. Amino acids: CASSYRDSEQFF. The chain combines TRBV6-6 with TRBJ2-1, with D maybe TRBD1 (5 bases). Germline V gene data show CDR1 as MNHNY and CDR2 as SVGAGI (reference sequence). V dropped 2 bases and J dropped 9 bases, with 8 bases sitting between them. This CDR3 spans 12 amino acids.

As for this clonotype: At one boundary the junction diverges from the germline segment, which might be a read error. This rearrangement joins TRBV29-1 to TRBJ2-3; 11 positions agree with TRBD2. Germline CDR1 SQVTM, CDR2 ANQGSEA. The CDR3 has 15 amino acids. The CDR3 spells CSVGLAESSTDTHYF. The CDR3 region has the DNA TGCAGCGTGGGACTAGCGGAGTCTAGTACAGATACGCATTATTTC.